This T cell receptor beta chain was found in a study of cytomegalovirus exposure and HLA in healthy donors. Trimming pared 5 bases from V and 6 bases from J, leaving 8 bases between. This CDR3 comprises 12 residues. Germline CDR1 is SEHNR and CDR2 is FQNEAQ (reference sequence). In the PCR, 60 Vbeta and 13 Jbeta primers were used. Clones were read by immunoSEQ multiplex PCR, and TCRdb kept only the in-frame ones, dropping some. The sample includes 60,000 to 85,000 clones, 75% to 85% of them seen just once. The sequence derives from a man between 65 and 85 years old in good health and CMV-seropositive. Input material: PBMCs. The J gene is TRBJ1-5, the V gene TRBV7-9, with TRBD1 as a possible D gene (5 bases). The CDR3 sequence: CASSQGGQPQHF. The CDR3 nucleotides read TGTGCCAGCAGCCAGGGTGGTCAGCCCCAGCATTTT. Full variable domain (missing parts from reference TRBV7-9 and TRBJ1-5): DTGVSQNPRHKITKRGQNVTFRCDPISEHNRLYWYRQTLGQGPEFLTYFQNEAQLEKSRLLSDRFSAERPKGSFSTLEIQRTEQGDSAMYLCASSQGGQPQHFGDGTRLSIL.